These 21 T cell receptor beta chains originate from one sample sequenced in a study of cytomegalovirus exposure and HLA in healthy donors. The data were produced by immunoSEQ multiplex PCR, yet TCRdb's version contains in-frame clones alone and is incomplete. The data hold fewer than 200,000 clones, with roughly 85% observed a single time. Material for sequencing was PBMCs. The receptors stem from a man aged 18 to 30 in good health and CMV-seropositive.

V and J are TRBV14 and TRBJ1-6; no definite D call. Germline-derived CDR1 and CDR2 are SGHDN and FVKESK. The CDR3 length is 11 residues. V lost 9 bases to trimming and J lost 10 bases, with 10 bases between them. The CDR3, as DNA: TGTGCCAGGATCGCGAGGTCACCCCTCCACTTT. Translating it yields CARIARSPLHF.

The chain uses TRBV5-8 and TRBJ2-7; perhaps TRBD2 as D (7 bases). Germline lookup yields CDR1 SGHTS and CDR2 YDEGEE. The CDR3 loop spans 13 amino acids. The germline V and J ends were trimmed by 5 bases and 6 bases, with 15 bases remaining between them. The CDR3 loop is CASRGGVGSEQYF. CDR3 DNA sequence: TGTGCCAGCAGAGGGGGGGTCGGGTCCGAGCAGTACTTC. Full variable domain (rest looked up from reference TRBV5-8 and TRBJ2-7): EAGVTQSPTHLIKTRGQQATLRCSPISGHTSVYWYQQALGLGLQFLLWYDEGEERNRGNFPPRFSGRQFPNYSSELNVNALELEDSALYLCASRGGVGSEQYFGPGTRLTVT.

V gene TRBV6-4 combines with J gene TRBJ2-7, with 10 bases identical to TRBD1. Looked up from germline, CDR1 is MRHNA and CDR2 is SNTAGT. CDR3 length: 15 amino acids. Unmatched junction bases numbered 7, after V lost 0 bases and J lost 8 bases. The CDR3 loop reads CASSDSGGTGDKQYF. The CDR3 coding sequence is TGTGCCAGCAGTGACTCCGGTGGGACAGGGGATAAGCAGTACTTC.

In its sample, this clone was seen once. V gene TRBV5-6 combines with J gene TRBJ2-7; D remains unclear. Per the germline V gene, CDR1 is SGHDT and CDR2 is YYEEEE. V was pared by 4 bases and J by 2 bases, with 7 bases between. The CDR3 runs 12 residues. In DNA form, the CDR3 reads TGTGCCAGCAGCCTCTCTCCCTACGAGCAGTACTTC. Translated, it gives CASSLSPYEQYF.

The CDR3 sequence is CASGGASGNTIYF. The CDR3 nucleotides read TGTGCCAGCGGGGGGGCGTCCGGAAACACCATATATTTT. The chain combines TRBV7-6 with TRBJ1-3; possible D gene TRBD1, 6 bases. Germline CDR1 and CDR2: SGHVS and FNYEAQ. The CDR3 has 13 residues. V dropped 8 bases and J dropped 4 bases, with 12 bases sitting between them.

The chain uses TRBV7-6 and TRBJ2-7; tentative D call: TRBD2 (6 bases). The V and J ends lost 6 bases and 0 bases respectively, with 21 bases between them. CDR1 SGHVS and CDR2 FNYEAQ come from the germline V gene. The CDR3 extends over 17 amino acids. The CDR3 bases are TGTGCCAGCAGTTCCCCTACTAGTAGCGGTAGCTCCTACGAGCAGTACTTC. It yields the protein CASSSPTSSGSSYEQYF.

The CDR3 loop is CAWSPGGAQKLFF. For the CDR3, the DNA is TGTGCCTGGAGTCCCGGAGGTGCCCAAAAACTGTTTTTT. V is TRBV30 and J is TRBJ1-4; D is undetermined. CDR1 is GTSNPN, CDR2 SVGIG, per germline (reference sequence). This CDR3 is built from 13 residues. V dropped 2 bases and J dropped 9 bases, with 13 bases sitting between them.

The rearrangement links TRBV29-1 to TRBJ2-7; D is ambiguous. The CDR3 sequence is 10 residues long. Trimming shortened V by 4 bases and J by 4 bases, and 5 bases separated the two germline ends. Germline V CDR1 and CDR2: SQVTM, ANQGSEA. The CDR3: CSVVQYEQYF. DNA of the CDR3: TGCAGCGTTGTGCAGTACGAGCAGTACTTC.

The chain combines TRBV11-2 with TRBJ2-5, with 9 nucleotides matching TRBD2. Trimming removed 1 base from V and 4 bases from J; junction bases left unmatched: 7. The CDR3 runs to 16 residues. From germline, CDR1 is SGHAT and CDR2 FQNNGV. The CDR3 loop is CASSLVGGRARETQYF. CDR3 DNA sequence: TGTGCCAGCAGCTTAGTCGGCGGGAGGGCCAGAGAGACCCAGTACTTC.

The chain recombines TRBV18 with TRBJ2-5; D is perhaps TRBD2 (6 bases). The V end lost 4 bases, the J end lost 3 bases, and 18 bases lay between the germline ends. Looked up from germline, CDR1 is KGHSH and CDR2 is LQKENI. This CDR3 is built from 16 residues. The DNA for the CDR3 is TGTGCCAGCTCACGCCCAGGAGGGGCTGGCGAAGAGACCCAGTACTTC. This translates into CASSRPGGAGEETQYF. Combining the CDR3 with reference TRBV18 and TRBJ2-5 gives the whole variable domain NAGVMQNPRHLVRRRGQEARLRCSPMKGHSHVYWYRQLPEEGLKFMVYLQKENIIDESGMPKERFSAEFPKEGPSILRIQQVVRGDSAAYFCASSRPGGAGEETQYFGPGTRLLVL.

The chain carries TRBV19 and TRBJ2-3, with 9 positions matching TRBD2. The V segment lost 7 bases and the J segment 4 bases; nucleotides outside the gene matches: 9. This CDR3 has 15 amino acids. CDR1 LNHDA and CDR2 SQIVND come from the germline V gene (reference sequence). DNA for the CDR3: TGTGCCAGTAAATCCGGCGGGAGGGGGGCAGATACGCAGTATTTT. Amino acids: CASKSGGRGADTQYF.

The table lists this clone with a few counts. This chain links TRBV28 with TRBJ1-2; TRBD1 is a possible D gene (6 bases). The CDR3 is 13 amino acids. The V gene lost 6 bases and the J gene lost 4 bases, with 12 bases spanning the gap. Germline V gene data show CDR1 as MDHEN and CDR2 as SYDVKM. The CDR3 nucleotides are TGTGCCAGCAGCGGGGGGCAGCCCTATGGCTACACCTTC. Protein sequence: CASSGGQPYGYTF.

The gene calls are TRBV28 and TRBJ1-2; D perhaps matches TRBD1 (5 bases). Germline CDR1 and CDR2: MDHEN and SYDVKM. V shed 6 bases and J shed 8 bases, with 19 bases lying between them. The CDR3 consists of 14 residues. The CDR3 region is CASRRRQLEGGYTF. In DNA form, the CDR3 reads TGTGCCAGCAGGAGGAGACAGCTAGAAGGGGGCTACACCTTC.

The chain employs TRBV2 and TRBJ2-7, with a possible D match to TRBD1 (5 bases). The V gene's germline CDR1 is SNHLY and CDR2 FYNNEI. V lost 5 bases to trimming and J lost 5 bases, with 19 bases between them. The CDR3 runs to 15 residues. The CDR3 here is CASSINRKLSDEQYF. CDR3 DNA: TGTGCCAGCAGTATTAACAGGAAATTGTCCGACGAGCAGTACTTC.

This clone was detected a few times. The chain combines TRBV30 with TRBJ2-1; TRBD2 might be the D (6 bases). Germline values: CDR1 GTSNPN, CDR2 SVGIG (reference sequence). The V and J ends lost 5 bases and 11 bases respectively, with 13 bases between them. This CDR3 comprises 11 residues. The DNA for the CDR3 is TGTGCCTGGGCCTCGGGGGAGAAGCAGTTCTTC. Translated, it gives CAWASGEKQFF.

The gene calls are TRBV9 and TRBJ2-3, with D possibly being TRBD1 (7 bases). Germline V gene lookup returns CDR1 SGDLS and CDR2 YYNGEE. The CDR3 has 17 amino acids. The ends were cut back, 0 bases at V and 3 bases at J, with 17 bases in the middle. CDR3 region: CASSVEGAGYGTDTQYF. CDR3 nucleotides: TGTGCCAGCAGCGTAGAGGGGGCGGGGTATGGAACAGATACGCAGTATTTT.

This chain links TRBV6-1 with TRBJ1-4; D is perhaps TRBD1 (5 bases). Germline CDR1 MNHNS, CDR2 SASEGT. CDR3 length equals 14 residues. Trimming removed 6 bases at V and 7 bases at J, with 15 bases between. CDR3 DNA sequence: TGTGCCAGCAGGGAGGGACGCCTACGTGAAAAACTGTTTTTT. This sequence encodes CASREGRLREKLFF.

This chain uses TRBV28 with TRBJ2-1; no reliable D call. The CDR3 runs 12 residues. Germline loops: CDR1 MDHEN, CDR2 SYDVKM. Between the trimmed V and J ends, which lost 4 bases and 4 bases, there was a span of 5 bases. The CDR3 nucleotides read TGTGCCAGCAGTTCCTATTACAATGAGCAGTTCTTC. Protein sequence: CASSSYYNEQFF.

The V call is TRBV7-9, the J call TRBJ2-2; TRBD1 agrees at 10 bases. CDR3 length equals 18 residues. Germline CDR1 reads SEHNR; CDR2 reads FQNEAQ (reference sequence). V lost 3 bases and J lost 5; bases outside the gene matches: 12. In DNA, the CDR3 is TGTGCCAGCAGCTTTTCCGGGACAGGGGATAGAGGAACCGGGGAGCTGTTTTTT. Its protein product is CASSFSGTGDRGTGELFF.

The gene calls are TRBV7-6 and TRBJ2-3; D not certain. Between the trimmed V and J ends, which lost 3 bases and 2 bases, there was a span of 6 bases. Germline lookup yields CDR1 SGHVS and CDR2 FNYEAQ. The CDR3 consists of 13 residues. The CDR3, as DNA: TGTGCCAGCAGCTTGAGAGACACAGATACGCAGTATTTT. Translated, it gives CASSLRDTDTQYF.

The V and J genes are TRBV30 and TRBJ2-7; weak D call: TRBD1 (6 bases). The V end lost 3 bases, the J end lost 5 bases, and 14 bases lay between the germline ends. The germline V gene has CDR1 GTSNPN and CDR2 SVGIG (reference sequence). This CDR3 region has 13 residues. Here the CDR3 reads CAWSPRGRDEQYF. CDR3 bases: TGTGCCTGGAGCCCCAGGGGAAGGGACGAGCAGTACTTC.